These 22 T cell receptor beta chains came from one sample sequenced in a study of PD-L1 blockade in urothelial cancer. Assay used: immunoSEQ multiplex PCR; TCRdb lists only in-frame clones, some missing. The table lists some 41,000 clones, more than 75% of them singletons. Time point of the sample: peripheral blood 6 weeks after treatment start. The sample in question was PBMCs, obtained around atezolizumab (anti-PD-L1) treatment. All receptors derive from a man between 70 and 80 years old with urothelial cancer.

J is TRBJ2-2 and V is TRBV10-3; TRBD2 matches 8 bases. Trimming cost V 5 bases and J 4 bases; bases outside gene matches: 9. The CDR3 consists of 16 residues. Germline CDR1 and CDR2: ENHRY and SYGVKD. This chain's CDR3 is CAISPPGGPFTGELFF. CDR3 nucleotide sequence: TGTGCCATCAGTCCCCCGGGAGGGCCGTTCACCGGGGAGCTGTTTTTT.

CDR3 loop: CASSGLAGVGEQYF. The CDR3 nucleotides are TGTGCCAGCAGCGGACTAGCGGGAGTCGGCGAGCAGTACTTC. The J gene is TRBJ2-7, the V gene TRBV7-8; 13 bases align to TRBD2. Germline V gene data show CDR1 as SGHVS and CDR2 as FQNEAQ. The CDR3 sequence is 14 residues long. After removal of 5 bases from V and 6 bases from J, the junction contained 4 bases not matched to a gene.

The rearrangement joins TRBV7-9 to TRBJ1-3; the D is unclear. The V gene's germline CDR1 is SEHNR and CDR2 FQNEAQ (reference sequence). This CDR3 comprises 15 residues. The V end lost 3 bases, the J end lost 0 bases, and 9 bases lay between the germline ends. The CDR3 nucleotides are TGTGCCAGCAGCTTTGGAGGCGGCTCTGGAAACACCATATATTTT. It codes for CASSFGGGSGNTIYF.

The chain is built from TRBV7-9 and TRBJ2-7; unclear D gene. V lost 5 bases to trimming and J lost 0 bases, with 11 bases between them. The CDR3 consists of 14 residues. The germline CDR1 and CDR2 sequences are SEHNR and FQNEAQ (reference sequence). CDR3 in amino acids: CASSQVSGSYEQYF. CDR3 DNA: TGTGCCAGCAGCCAGGTCTCTGGCTCCTACGAGCAGTACTTC.

This rearrangement joins TRBV5-1 to TRBJ1-2; D unclear. Germline CDR1 is SGHRS and CDR2 is YFSETQ. The ends were cut back, 0 bases at V and 7 bases at J, with 16 bases in the middle. CDR3 length equals 15 residues. Written as DNA, the CDR3 is TGCGCCAGCAGCTTGGGTCGTGCGGGAGAATTTGGCTACACCTTC. It is translated as CASSLGRAGEFGYTF.

This chain connects TRBV7-2 to TRBJ1-1; a weak D match, TRBD1 (5 bases). Trimming took 4 bases from V and 0 from J, leaving 9 bases between them. This CDR3 spans 14 amino acids. Per germline, CDR1 SGHTA and CDR2 FQGNSA. The CDR3 here is CASSYAGLNTEAFF. DNA of the CDR3: TGTGCCAGCAGCTATGCAGGGCTGAACACTGAAGCTTTCTTT.

This clone was picked up a small number of times. V gene TRBV19 combines with J gene TRBJ1-2, with D tentatively TRBD1 (5 bases). Trimming took 4 bases from V and 3 from J, leaving 15 bases between them. The germline V gene has CDR1 LNHDA and CDR2 SQIVND (reference sequence). This CDR3 region has 15 residues. The CDR3 region is CASSTGGREDYGYTF. DNA of the CDR3: TGTGCCAGTAGTACAGGCGGCAGGGAGGACTATGGCTACACCTTC.

The chain carries TRBV9 and TRBJ1-3; D ambiguous. Trimming removed 5 bases at V and 0 bases at J, with 9 bases between. The germline gives CDR1 SGDLS, CDR2 YYNGEE. This CDR3 comprises 14 residues. CDR3 sequence reads: CASSTGNSGNTIYF. CDR3 nucleotide sequence: TGTGCCAGCAGTACGGGAAACTCTGGAAACACCATATATTTT.

This chain links TRBV27 with TRBJ2-7; 10 bases line up with TRBD2. Germline CDR1 is MNHEY and CDR2 is SMNVEV (reference sequence). This CDR3 contains 16 residues. The J segment lost 4 bases and the V segment lost 5 bases, leaving 11 bases of the junction unmatched. The CDR3 DNA reads as TGTGCCAGCAGTCGATCTAGTAGCGGGAGGTCTTACGAGCAGTACTTC. This sequence encodes CASSRSSSGRSYEQYF.

A few counts support this clone. The chain combines TRBV6-6 with TRBJ1-2; TRBD1 matches 8 bases. This CDR3 region has 13 residues. Unmatched junction bases numbered 7, after V lost 5 bases and J lost 8 bases. Germline V gene data show CDR1 as MNHNY and CDR2 as SVGAGI (reference sequence). The CDR3 DNA reads TGTGCCAGCAGTGGACAGGGTGTCGGGGGCTACACCTTC. It yields the protein CASSGQGVGGYTF.

V usage is TRBV28 and J usage is TRBJ2-7; maybe TRBD1 (8 bases). V lost 5 bases and J 5 bases, leaving 19 bases between the germline ends. The CDR3 totals 15 residues. Germline V gene lookup returns CDR1 MDHEN and CDR2 SYDVKM. The CDR3 region has the DNA TGTGCCAGCAGTCCCCGGACAGGGAGGGCCCACGAGCAGTACTTC. As protein: CASSPRTGRAHEQYF.

V is TRBV10-3 and J is TRBJ1-5, with TRBD1 matching 9 bases. Germline CDR1 is ENHRY and CDR2 is SYGVKD. J was trimmed by 4 bases and V by 7 bases; bases with no gene match: 5. The CDR3 totals 14 residues. The CDR3 region has the DNA TGTGCCATCAAAGCGGACAGGGGTAATCAGCCCCAGCATTTT. This encodes CAIKADRGNQPQHF.

The chain couples TRBV6-6 to TRBJ1-5, with 7 bases lining up with TRBD1. CDR1 and CDR2 from the germline V gene are MNHNY and SVGAGI (reference sequence). The CDR3 is made up of 15 amino acids. The ends lost 5 bases at V and 3 bases at J; junction bases unmatched: 7. CDR3 protein: CASSLTGQTNQPQHF. DNA for the CDR3: TGTGCCAGCAGTCTGACAGGGCAAACCAATCAGCCCCAGCATTTT.

The chain couples TRBV19 to TRBJ2-1, with D possibly being TRBD2 (6 bases). V was shortened by 3 bases and J by 4 bases, with 13 bases between the two germline ends. The CDR3 has 15 residues. Germline CDR1 is LNHDA and CDR2 is SQIVND (reference sequence). The CDR3 sequence is CASSIGLTGYNEQFF. The CDR3 coding sequence is TGTGCCAGTAGTATCGGACTAACGGGGTACAATGAGCAGTTCTTC.

The genes are TRBV7-9 and TRBJ2-7, with 7 bases identical to TRBD2. V lost 2 bases and J lost 5; bases outside the gene matches: 9. There are 15 residues in the CDR3. CDR1 is SEHNR and CDR2 is FQNEAQ in the germline V gene (reference sequence). CDR3: CASSLPPAGVHEQYF. For the CDR3, the DNA is TGTGCCAGCAGCTTACCCCCGGCGGGGGTCCACGAGCAGTACTTC.

V usage is TRBV18 and J usage is TRBJ2-1; weak D call: TRBD1 (5 bases). With 5 bases removed from V and 8 bases from J, the gap between germline ends came to 16 bases. CDR3 length: 14 amino acids. CDR1 and CDR2 (germline): KGHSH, LQKENI. The CDR3 nucleotides are TGTGCCAGCTCAACCTTCAAGGGGCAGGATGAGCAGTTCTTC. This encodes CASSTFKGQDEQFF. Complete variable domain (other parts from reference TRBV18 and TRBJ2-1): NAGVMQNPRHLVRRRGQEARLRCSPMKGHSHVYWYRQLPEEGLKFMVYLQKENIIDESGMPKERFSAEFPKEGPSILRIQQVVRGDSAAYFCASSTFKGQDEQFFGPGTRLTVL.

The genes are TRBV28 and TRBJ1-4; 7 nucleotides align to TRBD1. Germline V gives CDR1 MDHEN, CDR2 SYDVKM. The CDR3 has 14 residues. Trimming at V came to 6 bases and at J to 5 bases, leaving 6 bases not matched to a gene. This CDR3 is CASRTGTENEKLFF. The DNA of the CDR3 is TGTGCCAGCAGAACCGGGACAGAGAATGAAAAACTGTTTTTT.

The rearrangement uses TRBV5-5 and TRBJ2-2; maybe TRBD2 (7 bases). The V and J ends lost 0 bases and 1 base respectively, with 10 bases between them. The CDR3 totals 16 residues. Germline V gives CDR1 SGHKS, CDR2 YYEKEE (reference sequence). CDR3 sequence: CASSLAGGRNTGELFF. DNA for the CDR3: TGTGCCAGCAGCTTGGCGGGGGGCAGGAACACCGGGGAGCTGTTTTTT. The whole variable domain, remainder taken from reference TRBV5-5 and TRBJ2-2, is DAGVTQSPTHLIKTRGQQVTLRCSPISGHKSVSWYQQVLGQGPQFIFQYYEKEERGRGNFPDRFSARQFPNYSSELNVNALLLGDSALYLCASSLAGGRNTGELFFGEGSRLTVL.

The genes are TRBV6-1 and TRBJ2-7; possibly TRBD1 for D (6 bases). CDR3 size: 13 residues. Germline CDR1 MNHNS, CDR2 SASEGT. Deletions cut 3 bases from V and 7 bases from J, with 13 bases between. The CDR3 protein is CASSDGQGREQYF. The CDR3 DNA sequence: TGTGCCAGCAGTGATGGGCAGGGGCGGGAGCAGTACTTC.

The chain recombines TRBV7-9 with TRBJ2-1; 10 positions agree with TRBD2. After removal of 3 bases from V and 7 bases from J, the junction contained 15 bases not matched to a gene. Germline assignment: CDR1 SEHNR and CDR2 FQNEAQ (reference sequence). The CDR3 has 18 residues. CDR3 DNA: TGTGCCAGCAGCTTGTACGGGACTAGCGAGGGGGTTAGGAATGAGCAGTTCTTC. Protein product: CASSLYGTSEGVRNEQFF. Supplemented by reference TRBV7-9 and TRBJ2-1, the full variable domain reads DTGVSQNPRHKITKRGQNVTFRCDPISEHNRLYWYRQTLGQGPEFLTYFQNEAQLEKSRLLSDRFSAERPKGSFSTLEIQRTEQGDSAMYLCASSLYGTSEGVRNEQFFGPGTRLTVL.

V is TRBV28 and J is TRBJ2-7; D gene uncertain. The length of the CDR3 is 12 residues. The germline gives CDR1 MDHEN, CDR2 SYDVKM. V was clipped by 3 bases and J by 4 bases, with 7 bases between them. CDR3 in DNA: TGTGCCAGCAGTTTGCAGGAATACGAGCAGTACTTC. Translating gives CASSLQEYEQYF. The complete variable domain, with remaining parts taken from reference TRBV28 and TRBJ2-7, reads DVKVTQSSRYLVKRTGEKVFLECVQDMDHENMFWYRQDPGLGLRLIYFSYDVKMKEKGDIPEGYSVSREKKERFSLILESASTNQTSMYLCASSLQEYEQYFGPGTRLTVT.

The rearrangement joins TRBV20-1 to TRBJ2-3; D is unresolved. The CDR3 runs 11 residues. Germline lookup yields CDR1 DFQATT and CDR2 SNEGSKA (reference sequence). Trimming took off 2 bases at V and 2 bases at J, with 2 bases between the two ends. The CDR3 DNA is TGCAGTGCTAGACACACAGATACGCAGTATTTT. This sequence encodes CSARHTDTQYF.